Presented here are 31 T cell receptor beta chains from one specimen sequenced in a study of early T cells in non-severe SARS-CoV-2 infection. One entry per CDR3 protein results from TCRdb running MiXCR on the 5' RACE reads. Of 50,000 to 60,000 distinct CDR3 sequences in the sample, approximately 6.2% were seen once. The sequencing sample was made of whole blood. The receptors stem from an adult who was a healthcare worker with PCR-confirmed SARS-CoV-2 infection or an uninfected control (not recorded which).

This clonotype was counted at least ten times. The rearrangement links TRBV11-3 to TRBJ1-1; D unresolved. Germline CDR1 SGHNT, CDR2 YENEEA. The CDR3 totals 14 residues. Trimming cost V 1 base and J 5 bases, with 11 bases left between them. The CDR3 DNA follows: TGTGCCAGCAGCTTAGTAGATGACCGGACTGAAGCTTTCTTT. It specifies CASSLVDDRTEAFF.

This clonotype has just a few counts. As DNA, the CDR3 is TGTGCCAGCAGTCCTGACAGGGGGCCTAACAATGAGCAGTTCTTC. Its translation is CASSPDRGPNNEQFF. The rearrangement joins TRBV6-5 to TRBJ2-1; the match to TRBD1 covers 10 bases. The CDR3 contains 15 residues. CDR1 MNHEY and CDR2 SVGAGI come from the germline V gene. J was trimmed by 5 bases and V by 5 bases; bases with no gene match: 6.

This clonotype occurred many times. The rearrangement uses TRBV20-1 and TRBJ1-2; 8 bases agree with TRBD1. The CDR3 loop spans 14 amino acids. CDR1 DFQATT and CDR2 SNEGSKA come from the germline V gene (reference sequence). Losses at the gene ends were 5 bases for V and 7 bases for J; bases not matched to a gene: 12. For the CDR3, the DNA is TGCAGTGCTCCAGACAGGGGATCGGGAGGTGGCTACACCTTC. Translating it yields CSAPDRGSGGGYTF.

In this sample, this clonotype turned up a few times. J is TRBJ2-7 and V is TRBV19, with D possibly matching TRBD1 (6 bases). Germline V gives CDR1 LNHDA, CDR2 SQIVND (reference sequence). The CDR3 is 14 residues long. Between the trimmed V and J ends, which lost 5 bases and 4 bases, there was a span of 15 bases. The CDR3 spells CASSPGRGTYEQYF. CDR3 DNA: TGTGCCAGTAGTCCCGGCAGGGGAACTTACGAGCAGTACTTC.

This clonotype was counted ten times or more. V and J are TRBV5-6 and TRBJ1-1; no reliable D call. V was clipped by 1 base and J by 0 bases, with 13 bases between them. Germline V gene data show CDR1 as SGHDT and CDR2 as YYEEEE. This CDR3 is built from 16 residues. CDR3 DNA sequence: TGTGCCAGCAGCTTGAAGACCCCACTATTGAACACTGAAGCTTTCTTT. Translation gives CASSLKTPLLNTEAFF.

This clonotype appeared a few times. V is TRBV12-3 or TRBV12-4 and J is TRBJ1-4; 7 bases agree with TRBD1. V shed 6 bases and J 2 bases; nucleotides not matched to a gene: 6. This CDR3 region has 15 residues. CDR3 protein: CASSIGTATNEKLFF. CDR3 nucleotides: TGTGCCAGCAGCATTGGGACAGCCACTAATGAAAAACTGTTTTTT.

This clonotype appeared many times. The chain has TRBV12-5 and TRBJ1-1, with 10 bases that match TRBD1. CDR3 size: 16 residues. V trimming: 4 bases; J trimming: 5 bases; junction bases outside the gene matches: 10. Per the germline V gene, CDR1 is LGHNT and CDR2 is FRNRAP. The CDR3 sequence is CASGSRQGASPTEAFF. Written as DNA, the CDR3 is TGTGCTAGTGGTTCGCGACAGGGGGCGAGTCCAACTGAAGCTTTCTTT.

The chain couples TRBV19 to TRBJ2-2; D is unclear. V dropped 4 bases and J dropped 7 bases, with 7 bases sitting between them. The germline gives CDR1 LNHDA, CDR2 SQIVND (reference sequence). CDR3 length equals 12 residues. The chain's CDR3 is CASSKFNGELFF. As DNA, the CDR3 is TGTGCCAGTAGTAAATTTAACGGGGAGCTGTTTTTT.

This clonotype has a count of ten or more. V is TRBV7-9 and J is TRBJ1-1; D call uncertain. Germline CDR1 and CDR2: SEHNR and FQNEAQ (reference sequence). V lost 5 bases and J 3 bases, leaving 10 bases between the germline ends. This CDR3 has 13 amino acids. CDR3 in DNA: TGTGCCAGCAGCCCGAAAGGAGACACTGAAGCTTTCTTT. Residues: CASSPKGDTEAFF.

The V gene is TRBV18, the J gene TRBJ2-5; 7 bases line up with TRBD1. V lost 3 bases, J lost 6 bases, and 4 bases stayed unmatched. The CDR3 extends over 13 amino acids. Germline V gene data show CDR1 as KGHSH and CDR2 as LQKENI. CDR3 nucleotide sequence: TGTGCCAGCTCACCGACAGGGATAAAGACCCAGTACTTC. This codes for CASSPTGIKTQYF.

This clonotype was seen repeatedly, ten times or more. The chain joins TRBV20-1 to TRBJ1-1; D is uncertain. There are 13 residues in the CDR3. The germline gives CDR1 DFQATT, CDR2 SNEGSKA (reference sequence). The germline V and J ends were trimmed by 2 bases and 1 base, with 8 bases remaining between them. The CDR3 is CSARSWGNTEAFF. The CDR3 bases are TGCAGTGCTAGATCATGGGGGAACACTGAAGCTTTCTTT.

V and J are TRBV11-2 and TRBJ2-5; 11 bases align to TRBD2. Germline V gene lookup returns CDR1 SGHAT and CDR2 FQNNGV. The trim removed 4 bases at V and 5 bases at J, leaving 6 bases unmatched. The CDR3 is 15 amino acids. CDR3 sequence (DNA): TGTGCCAGCAGCTCCCAACTAGCGGGGGTGGAGACCCAGTACTTC. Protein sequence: CASSSQLAGVETQYF.

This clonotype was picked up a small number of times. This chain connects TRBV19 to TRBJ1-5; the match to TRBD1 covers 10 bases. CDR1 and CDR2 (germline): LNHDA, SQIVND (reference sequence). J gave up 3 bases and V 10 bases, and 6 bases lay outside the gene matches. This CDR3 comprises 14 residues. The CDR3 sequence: CATRTGGDNQPQHF. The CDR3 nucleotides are TGTGCCACCCGGACAGGGGGAGACAATCAGCCCCAGCATTTT.

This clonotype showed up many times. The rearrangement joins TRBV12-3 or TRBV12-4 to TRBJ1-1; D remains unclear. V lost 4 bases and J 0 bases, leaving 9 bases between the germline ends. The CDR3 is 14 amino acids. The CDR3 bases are TGTGCCAGCAGTTCCAGACAAGTGAACACTGAAGCTTTCTTT. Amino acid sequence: CASSSRQVNTEAFF.

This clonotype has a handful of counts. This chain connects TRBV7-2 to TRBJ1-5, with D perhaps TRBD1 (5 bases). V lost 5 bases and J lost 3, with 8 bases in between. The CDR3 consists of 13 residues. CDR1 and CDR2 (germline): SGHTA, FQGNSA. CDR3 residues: CASSRQNNQPQHF. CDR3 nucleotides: TGTGCCAGCAGCCGACAGAACAATCAGCCCCAGCATTTT.

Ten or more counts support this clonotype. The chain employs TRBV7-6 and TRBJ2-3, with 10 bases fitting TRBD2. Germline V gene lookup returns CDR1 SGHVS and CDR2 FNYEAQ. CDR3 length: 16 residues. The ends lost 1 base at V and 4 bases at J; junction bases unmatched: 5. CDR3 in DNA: TGTGCCAGCAGCTTAGGGAGCGGGGGGGGATCAGATACGCAGTATTTT. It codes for CASSLGSGGGSDTQYF.

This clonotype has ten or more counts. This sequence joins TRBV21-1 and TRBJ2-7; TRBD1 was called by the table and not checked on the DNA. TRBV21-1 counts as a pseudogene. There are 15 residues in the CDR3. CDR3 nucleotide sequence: TGTGCCAGCAGCACCCGTGAGGGGGGAAACTACGAGCAGTACTTC. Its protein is CASSTREGGNYEQYF.

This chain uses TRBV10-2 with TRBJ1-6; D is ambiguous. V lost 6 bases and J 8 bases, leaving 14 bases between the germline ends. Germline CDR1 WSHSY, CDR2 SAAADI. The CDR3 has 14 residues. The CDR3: CASSPSAEHSPLHF. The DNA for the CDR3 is TGCGCCAGCAGCCCATCGGCCGAGCATTCACCCCTCCACTTT.

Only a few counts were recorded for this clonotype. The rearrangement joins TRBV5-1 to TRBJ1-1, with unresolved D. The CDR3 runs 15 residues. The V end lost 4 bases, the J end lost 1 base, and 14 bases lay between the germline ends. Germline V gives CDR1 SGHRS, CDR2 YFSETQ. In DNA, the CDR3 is TGCGCCAGCAGCCAACCCCTGACATCGAACACTGAAGCTTTCTTT. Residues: CASSQPLTSNTEAFF.

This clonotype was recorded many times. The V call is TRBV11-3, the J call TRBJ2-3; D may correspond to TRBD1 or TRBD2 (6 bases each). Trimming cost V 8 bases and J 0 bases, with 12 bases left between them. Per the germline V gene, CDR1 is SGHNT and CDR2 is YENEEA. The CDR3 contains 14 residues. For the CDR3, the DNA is TGTGCCAGCGGATCGGGGGCCAGCACAGATACGCAGTATTTT. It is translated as CASGSGASTDTQYF.

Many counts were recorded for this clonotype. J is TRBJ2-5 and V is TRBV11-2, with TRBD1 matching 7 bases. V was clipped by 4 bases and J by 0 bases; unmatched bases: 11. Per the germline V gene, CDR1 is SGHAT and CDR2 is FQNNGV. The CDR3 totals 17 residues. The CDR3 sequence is CASSSHAGTAYQETQYF. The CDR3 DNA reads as TGTGCCAGCAGCTCACATGCCGGGACAGCATACCAAGAGACCCAGTACTTC. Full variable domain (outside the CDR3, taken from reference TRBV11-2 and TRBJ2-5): EAGVAQSPRYKIIEKRQSVAFWCNPISGHATLYWYQQILGQGPKLLIQFQNNGVVDDSQLPKDRFSAERLKGVDSTLKIQPAKLEDSAVYLCASSSHAGTAYQETQYFGPGTRLLVL.

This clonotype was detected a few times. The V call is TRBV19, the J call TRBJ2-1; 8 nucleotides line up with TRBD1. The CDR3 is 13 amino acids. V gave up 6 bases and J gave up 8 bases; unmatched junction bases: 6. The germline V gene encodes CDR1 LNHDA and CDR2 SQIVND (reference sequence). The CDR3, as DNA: TGTGCCAGTAGAATGACAGGGGCGGATGAGCAGTTCTTC. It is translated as CASRMTGADEQFF.

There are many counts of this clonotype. The CDR3 region has the DNA TGTGCCAGCGGAAGAATCCGCGGCACAGATACGCAGTATTTT. It yields the protein CASGRIRGTDTQYF. The V and J genes are TRBV28 and TRBJ2-3; D is uncertain. CDR1 is MDHEN and CDR2 is SYDVKM in the germline V gene. V gave up 8 bases and J gave up 1 base, with 13 bases separating them. The length of the CDR3 is 14 residues.

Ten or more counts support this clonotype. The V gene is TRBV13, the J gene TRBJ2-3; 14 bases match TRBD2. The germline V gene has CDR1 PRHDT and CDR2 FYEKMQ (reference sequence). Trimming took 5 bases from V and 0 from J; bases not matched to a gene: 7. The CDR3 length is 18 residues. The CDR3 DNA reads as TGTGCCAGCAGCCTGGGACTAGCGGGGGACCCTAGCACAGATACGCAGTATTTT. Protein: CASSLGLAGDPSTDTQYF.

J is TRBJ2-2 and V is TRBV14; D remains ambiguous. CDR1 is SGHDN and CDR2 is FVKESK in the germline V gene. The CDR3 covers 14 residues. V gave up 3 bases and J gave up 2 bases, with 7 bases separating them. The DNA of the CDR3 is TGTGCCAGCAGCCATAAACTTAACACCGGGGAGCTGTTTTTT. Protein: CASSHKLNTGELFF.

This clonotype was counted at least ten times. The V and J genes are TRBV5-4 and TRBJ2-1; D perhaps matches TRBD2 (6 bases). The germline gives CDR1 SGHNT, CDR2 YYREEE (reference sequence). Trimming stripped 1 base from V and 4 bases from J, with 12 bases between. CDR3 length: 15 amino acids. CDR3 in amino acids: CASSLRLATYNEQFF. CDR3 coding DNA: TGTGCCAGCAGCTTGCGGCTAGCGACTTACAATGAGCAGTTCTTC.

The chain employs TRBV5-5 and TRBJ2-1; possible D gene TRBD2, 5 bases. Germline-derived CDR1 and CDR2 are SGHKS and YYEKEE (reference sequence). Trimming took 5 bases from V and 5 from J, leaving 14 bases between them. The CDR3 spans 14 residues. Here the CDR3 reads CASSSTLGDNEQFF. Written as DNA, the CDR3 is TGTGCCAGCAGTTCGACATTGGGAGACAATGAGCAGTTCTTC.

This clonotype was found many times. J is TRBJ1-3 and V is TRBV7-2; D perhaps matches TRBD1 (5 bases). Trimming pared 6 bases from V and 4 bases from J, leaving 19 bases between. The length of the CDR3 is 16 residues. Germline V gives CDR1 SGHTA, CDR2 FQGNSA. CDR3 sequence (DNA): TGTGCCAGCAGTCCAGACACCGGGGCGAGAGGAAACACCATATATTTT. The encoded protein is CASSPDTGARGNTIYF. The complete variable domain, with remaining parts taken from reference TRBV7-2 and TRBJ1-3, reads GAGVSQSPSNKVTEKGKDVELRCDPISGHTALYWYRQSLGQGLEFLIYFQGNSAPDKSGLPSDRFSAERTGGSVSTLTIQRTQQEDSAVYLCASSPDTGARGNTIYFGEGSWLTVV.

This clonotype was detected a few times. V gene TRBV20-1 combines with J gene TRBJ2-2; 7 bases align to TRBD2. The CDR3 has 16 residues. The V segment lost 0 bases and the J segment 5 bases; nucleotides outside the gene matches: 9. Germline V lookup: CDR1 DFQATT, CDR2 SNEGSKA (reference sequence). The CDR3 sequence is CSARDSGRALTGELFF. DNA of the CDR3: TGCAGTGCTAGAGATTCGGGGAGGGCCTTGACCGGGGAGCTGTTTTTT.

CDR3 in amino acids: CASSRTGFQSSYNSPLHF. The CDR3 DNA is TGTGCCAGCAGCAGGACAGGGTTTCAGAGCTCCTATAATTCACCCCTCCACTTT. The genes are TRBV12-3 or TRBV12-4 and TRBJ1-6; 8 bases agree with TRBD1. The CDR3 contains 18 residues. V was pared by 6 bases and J by 0 bases, with 10 bases of the junction left unmatched.

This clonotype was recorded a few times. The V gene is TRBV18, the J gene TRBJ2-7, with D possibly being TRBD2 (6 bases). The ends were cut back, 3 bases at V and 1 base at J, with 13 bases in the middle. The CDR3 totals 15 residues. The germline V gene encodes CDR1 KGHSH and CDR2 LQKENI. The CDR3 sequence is CASSPGTSASYEQYF. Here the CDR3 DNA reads TGTGCCAGCTCACCGGGGACTTCAGCTTCCTACGAGCAGTACTTC. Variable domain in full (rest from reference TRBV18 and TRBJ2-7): NAGVMQNPRHLVRRRGQEARLRCSPMKGHSHVYWYRQLPEEGLKFMVYLQKENIIDESGMPKERFSAEFPKEGPSILRIQQVVRGDSAAYFCASSPGTSASYEQYFGPGTRLTVT.